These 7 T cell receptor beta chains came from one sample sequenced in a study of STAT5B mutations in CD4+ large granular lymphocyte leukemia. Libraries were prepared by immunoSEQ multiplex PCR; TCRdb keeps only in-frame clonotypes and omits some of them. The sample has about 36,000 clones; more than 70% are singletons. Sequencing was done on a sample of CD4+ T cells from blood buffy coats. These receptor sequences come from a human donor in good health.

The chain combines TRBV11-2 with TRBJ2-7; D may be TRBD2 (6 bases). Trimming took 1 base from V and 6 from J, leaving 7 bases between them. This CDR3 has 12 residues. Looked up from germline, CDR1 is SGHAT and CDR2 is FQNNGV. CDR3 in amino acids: CASSLGGTEQYF. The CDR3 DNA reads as TGTGCCAGCAGCTTAGGCGGGACCGAGCAGTACTTC.

This CDR3 reads CASSRAFRETQYF. The CDR3 region has the DNA TGTGCCAGCAGCCGGGCCTTTCGGGAGACCCAGTACTTC. V usage is TRBV11-3 and J usage is TRBJ2-5, with D unclear. Trimming stripped 5 bases from V and 5 bases from J, with 12 bases between. The CDR3 is 13 residues long. Germline V gene sequence: CDR1 SGHNT, CDR2 YENEEA.

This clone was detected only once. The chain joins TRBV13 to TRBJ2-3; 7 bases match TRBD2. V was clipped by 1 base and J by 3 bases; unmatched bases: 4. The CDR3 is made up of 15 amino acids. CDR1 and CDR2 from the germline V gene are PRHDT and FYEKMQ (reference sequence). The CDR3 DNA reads TGTGCCAGCAGCTTAGTGCGGGGAGGGACAGATACGCAGTATTTT. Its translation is CASSLVRGGTDTQYF.

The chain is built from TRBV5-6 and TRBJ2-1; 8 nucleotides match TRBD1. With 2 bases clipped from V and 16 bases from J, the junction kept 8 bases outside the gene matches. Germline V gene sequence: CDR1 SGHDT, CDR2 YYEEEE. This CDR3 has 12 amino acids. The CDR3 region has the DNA TGTGCCAGCAGCTTTCTCGGGACAGGATTTTTCTTC. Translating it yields CASSFLGTGFFF.

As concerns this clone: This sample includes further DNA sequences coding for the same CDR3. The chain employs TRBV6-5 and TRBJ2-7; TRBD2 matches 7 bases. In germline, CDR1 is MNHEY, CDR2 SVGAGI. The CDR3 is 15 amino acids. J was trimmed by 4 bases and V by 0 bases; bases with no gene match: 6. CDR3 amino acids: CASSYSRGGGYEQYF. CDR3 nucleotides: TGTGCCAGCAGTTACTCCCGCGGGGGAGGGTACGAGCAGTACTTC.

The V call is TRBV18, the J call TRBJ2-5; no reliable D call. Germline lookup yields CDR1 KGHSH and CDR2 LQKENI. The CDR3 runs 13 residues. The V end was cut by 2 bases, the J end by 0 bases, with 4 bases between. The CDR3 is CASSPFDQETQYF. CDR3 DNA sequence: TGTGCCAGCTCACCATTTGACCAAGAGACCCAGTACTTC.

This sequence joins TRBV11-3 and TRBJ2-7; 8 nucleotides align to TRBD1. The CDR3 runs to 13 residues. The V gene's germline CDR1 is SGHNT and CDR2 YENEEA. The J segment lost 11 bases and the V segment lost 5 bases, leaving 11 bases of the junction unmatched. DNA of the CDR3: TGTGCCAGCAGCGGACAGGGACAGTTGGAAAAGTACTTC. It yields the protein CASSGQGQLEKYF.